This TCR beta chain was observed in a study of patients and donors after allogeneic stem cell transplantation. Each CDR3 protein is one row after TCRdb ran MiXCR on the RT-PCR reads. Found here are about 960,000 distinct CDR3 sequences, roughly 18% of them singletons; the top ten hold roughly 6.4%. Per germline, CDR1 SNHLY and CDR2 FYNNEI. The CDR3 length is 15 residues. The V and J ends lost 5 bases and 3 bases, in that order; junction bases with no gene match: 1. This clonotype originated in a human donor who was either an allogeneic HSCT recipient or a stem cell or donor lymphocyte infusion donor (not recorded which). It is not recorded whose cells these are; they may come from a transplant donor. The chain links TRBV2 to TRBJ2-2; 12 bases are a match to TRBD2. Sequenced: blood, either unsorted or a sorted T cell fraction (not recorded which). This CDR3 is CASSTSGGYTGELFF. DNA for the CDR3: TGTGCCAGCAGTACTAGCGGGGGGTACACCGGGGAGCTGTTTTTT.